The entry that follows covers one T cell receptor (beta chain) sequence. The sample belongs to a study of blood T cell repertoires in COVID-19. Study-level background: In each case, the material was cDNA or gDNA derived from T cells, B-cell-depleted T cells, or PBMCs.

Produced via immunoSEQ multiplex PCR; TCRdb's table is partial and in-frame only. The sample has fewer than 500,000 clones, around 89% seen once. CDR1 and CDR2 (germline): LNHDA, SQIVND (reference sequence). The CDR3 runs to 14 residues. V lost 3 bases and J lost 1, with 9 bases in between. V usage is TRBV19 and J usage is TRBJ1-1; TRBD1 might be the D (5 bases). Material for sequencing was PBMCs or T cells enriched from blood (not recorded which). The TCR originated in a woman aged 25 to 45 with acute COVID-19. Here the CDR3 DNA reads TGTGCCAGTAGTATTCCAGGGTCGAACACTGAAGCTTTCTTT. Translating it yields CASSIPGSNTEAFF. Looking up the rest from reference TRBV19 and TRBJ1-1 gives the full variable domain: DGGITQSPKYLFRKEGQNVTLSCEQNLNHDAMYWYRQDPGQGLRLIYYSQIVNDFQKGDIAEGYSVSREKKESFPLTVTSAQKNPTAFYLCASSIPGSNTEAFFGQGTRLTVV.